One and the same sample provided the 11 T cell receptor beta chains below, sequenced in a study of blood T cell repertoires in COVID-19. Produced via immunoSEQ multiplex PCR; TCRdb's table is partial and in-frame only. Here the sample spans some 260,000 clones, over 75% being singletons. The sequencing input was peripheral blood. The receptors shown here come from a middle-aged woman who had recovered from COVID-19.

The J gene is TRBJ2-6, the V gene TRBV6-4; perhaps TRBD1 as D (6 bases). V dropped 6 bases and J dropped 0 bases, with 21 bases sitting between them. The CDR3 is 19 amino acids. The germline gives CDR1 MRHNA, CDR2 SNTAGT. CDR3 loop: CASRFPQGTLNSGANVLTF. CDR3 in DNA: TGTGCCAGCAGATTCCCACAGGGTACCCTTAACTCTGGGGCCAACGTCCTGACTTTC.

This clone was seen a single time. J is TRBJ2-3 and V is TRBV6-4; a weak D match, TRBD1 (6 bases). Trimming stripped 2 bases from V and 2 bases from J, with 8 bases between. This CDR3 has 14 amino acids. The germline CDR1 and CDR2 sequences are MRHNA and SNTAGT. CDR3 sequence: CASSDTGHTDTQYF. The CDR3 DNA sequence: TGTGCCAGCAGTGACACAGGGCACACAGATACGCAGTATTTT.

The chain couples TRBV30 to TRBJ1-1, with 8 bases identical to TRBD1. This CDR3 is built from 14 residues. The germline V gene has CDR1 GTSNPN and CDR2 SVGIG (reference sequence). The V gene end was trimmed by 0 bases and the J gene end by 1 base; junction bases not matched to a gene: 1. CDR3 protein: CAWSVGTGNTEAFF. For the CDR3, the DNA is TGTGCCTGGAGTGTAGGGACAGGGAACACTGAAGCTTTCTTT.

J is TRBJ2-2 and V is TRBV28, with TRBD2 matching 8 bases. Germline V CDR1 and CDR2: MDHEN, SYDVKM. With 3 bases clipped from V and 4 bases from J, the junction kept 7 bases outside the gene matches. The CDR3 sequence is 16 residues long. CDR3 nucleotides: TGTGCCAGCAGTTTTCTACGGGGGGGCGGCACCGGGGAGCTGTTTTTT. It codes for CASSFLRGGGTGELFF.

The chain has TRBV6-2 or TRBV6-3 and TRBJ2-5; weak D call: TRBD1 (6 bases). The V end was cut by 5 bases, the J end by 5 bases, with 24 bases between. The CDR3 is made up of 17 amino acids. Germline loops: CDR1 MNHEY, CDR2 SVGEGT. The CDR3 spells CASSRVSGTPFSETQYF. In nucleotides, the CDR3 is TGTGCCAGCAGTAGAGTTTCCGGGACACCTTTTTCGGAGACCCAGTACTTC.

Only one count was recorded for this clone. The chain uses TRBV5-8 and TRBJ2-3; TRBD2 matches 11 bases. CDR1 and CDR2 from the germline V gene are SGHTS and YDEGEE. The CDR3 extends over 16 amino acids. Unmatched junction bases numbered 4, after V lost 2 bases and J lost 2 bases. CDR3 sequence: CASSFGLAGPTDTQYF. The CDR3 coding sequence is TGTGCCAGCAGCTTCGGACTAGCGGGTCCCACAGATACGCAGTATTTT.

This sequence joins TRBV2 and TRBJ2-1; tentative D call: TRBD2 (5 bases). Germline assignment: CDR1 SNHLY and CDR2 FYNNEI. This CDR3 is 21 amino acids long. Trimming left V 1 base short and J 7 bases short, with 32 bases between. The CDR3 nucleotides are TGTGCCAGCAGTGAAGAACGACACGATAGGCGAGTCGGGGTATTTAGAAATGAGCAGTTCTTC. Translating gives CASSEERHDRRVGVFRNEQFF.

CDR3 protein: CASSISMNTEAFF. In nucleotides, the CDR3 is TGTGCCAGTAGTATATCCATGAACACTGAAGCTTTCTTT. The chain recombines TRBV19 with TRBJ1-1; D remains unclear. The CDR3 has 13 residues. Germline V lookup: CDR1 LNHDA, CDR2 SQIVND (reference sequence). Between the trimmed V and J ends, which lost 2 bases and 0 bases, there was a span of 4 bases. Full variable domain (outside the CDR3, taken from reference TRBV19 and TRBJ1-1): DGGITQSPKYLFRKEGQNVTLSCEQNLNHDAMYWYRQDPGQGLRLIYYSQIVNDFQKGDIAEGYSVSREKKESFPLTVTSAQKNPTAFYLCASSISMNTEAFFGQGTRLTVV.

The V gene is TRBV2, the J gene TRBJ1-4, with a weak D call TRBD1 (5 bases). V dropped 0 bases and J dropped 5 bases, with 10 bases sitting between them. This CDR3 is 15 amino acids long. Looked up from germline, CDR1 is SNHLY and CDR2 is FYNNEI. As DNA, the CDR3 is TGTGCCAGCAGTGAAGCGGCAGGGATGAATGAAAAACTGTTTTTT. Its translation is CASSEAAGMNEKLFF.

This clone appeared a few times. The rearrangement links TRBV7-9 to TRBJ1-6, with D unresolved. This CDR3 contains 15 residues. Deletions cut 0 bases from V and 7 bases from J, with 10 bases between. CDR1 is SEHNR and CDR2 is FQNEAQ in the germline V gene (reference sequence). The CDR3 here is CASSLAVRQNSPLHF. The CDR3 DNA reads TGTGCCAGCAGCTTAGCGGTCAGGCAGAATTCACCCCTCCACTTT.

The V gene is TRBV5-1, the J gene TRBJ2-3; 10 bases agree with TRBD2. The V segment lost 0 bases and the J segment 9 bases; nucleotides outside the gene matches: 4. The length of the CDR3 is 14 residues. Germline V gene lookup returns CDR1 SGHRS and CDR2 YFSETQ. In DNA form, the CDR3 reads TGCGCCAGCAGCTTGGTGTCTAGCGGGGGCACGCAGTATTTT. Protein product: CASSLVSSGGTQYF.